The 9 T cell receptor beta chains in this list originate from one sample, sequenced in a study of shared clonotypes between healthy human individuals. Generated by immunoSEQ multiplex PCR, the TCRdb table keeps only in-frame clones and is missing some. The table has about 490,000 clones, about 84% seen once. The sequencing sample was made of PBMCs. The receptors were gathered from a woman aged 40 to 50 in good health. Some clones in this sample may be carry-over from other donors' samples.

The V gene is TRBV6-5, the J gene TRBJ2-5, with TRBD2 identical over 11 bases. Germline CDR1 is MNHEY and CDR2 is SVGAGI. The CDR3 sequence is 15 residues long. Trimming took 5 bases from V and 4 from J; bases not matched to a gene: 6. CDR3 amino acids: CASSRTSGRVETQYF. The CDR3 bases are TGTGCCAGCAGTCGTACTAGCGGGAGAGTAGAGACCCAGTACTTC.

To note about this clone: The junction shows a germline mismatch at one end, possibly a read error. V and J are TRBV7-9 and TRBJ2-1; TRBD2 agrees at 10 bases. Per germline, CDR1 SEHNR and CDR2 FQNEAQ (reference sequence). The CDR3 runs to 19 residues. This CDR3 is CASIFTSGTGAGGYNEQFF. The CDR3 DNA sequence: TGTGCTAGCATCTTTACTAGCGGGACCGGAGCGGGGGGTTACAATGAGCAGTTCTTC. Looking up the rest from reference TRBV7-9 and TRBJ2-1 gives the full variable domain: DTGVSQNPRHKITKRGQNVTFRCDPISEHNRLYWYRQTLGQGPEFLTYFQNEAQLEKSRLLSDRFSAERPKGSFSTLEIQRTEQGDSAMYLCASIFTSGTGAGGYNEQFFGPGTRLTVL.

This chain connects TRBV15 to TRBJ1-2, with TRBD1 identical over 8 bases. The germline CDR1 and CDR2 sequences are LNHNV and YYDKDF (reference sequence). CDR3 length equals 15 residues. Trimming at V came to 1 base and at J to 4 bases, leaving 5 bases not matched to a gene. DNA of the CDR3: TGTGCCACCAGCAGAGCAGGGGGCGGTGTCTATGGCTACACCTTC. This encodes CATSRAGGGVYGYTF. Using reference TRBV15 and TRBJ1-2 for the parts outside the CDR3, the full variable domain is DAMVIQNPRYQVTQFGKPVTLSCSQTLNHNVMYWYQQKSSQAPKLLFHYYDKDFNNEADTPDNFQSRRPNTSFCFLDIRSPGLGDTAMYLCATSRAGGGVYGYTFGSGTRLTVV.

The gene calls are TRBV25-1 and TRBJ1-4, with D perhaps matching TRBD1 (6 bases). The germline V gene encodes CDR1 MGHDK and CDR2 SYGVNS. This CDR3 comprises 13 residues. V gave up 6 bases and J gave up 8 bases, with 13 bases separating them. CDR3 sequence (DNA): TGTGCCAGCAGCACACAGGGCTGGGAAAAACTGTTTTTT. Translated, it gives CASSTQGWEKLFF.

The chain employs TRBV4-1 and TRBJ2-5; 10 bases align to TRBD2. This CDR3 contains 13 residues. CDR1 and CDR2 from the germline V gene are MGHRA and YSYEKL. The V gene end was trimmed by 2 bases and the J gene end by 7 bases; junction bases not matched to a gene: 1. The CDR3, as DNA: TGCGCCAGCAGCCAATTAGCGGGGGGGACCCAGTACTTC. Protein product: CASSQLAGGTQYF.

The CDR3 DNA sequence: TGTGCCAGCAGCCGTAGGACAGGGAGAATCGATGAGCAGTTCTTC. Its translation is CASSRRTGRIDEQFF. The chain is built from TRBV28 and TRBJ2-1; 8 bases align to TRBD1. CDR1 MDHEN and CDR2 SYDVKM come from the germline V gene. V lost 6 bases, J lost 8 bases, and 12 bases stayed unmatched. CDR3 length: 15 amino acids.

The chain is built from TRBV27 and TRBJ2-5; 7 positions agree with TRBD1. The CDR3 extends over 13 amino acids. The germline V gene has CDR1 MNHEY and CDR2 SMNVEV (reference sequence). Trimming cost V 5 bases and J 4 bases; bases outside gene matches: 4. This CDR3 reads CASSRGPLETQYF. DNA of the CDR3: TGTGCCAGCAGTAGGGGGCCCCTAGAGACCCAGTACTTC.

The chain employs TRBV30 and TRBJ2-7; 8 bases fit TRBD2. The CDR3 is 14 amino acids. The V and J ends lost 4 bases and 4 bases, in that order; junction bases with no gene match: 9. The V gene's germline CDR1 is GTSNPN and CDR2 SVGIG (reference sequence). CDR3 region: CAWTQGLAGYEQYF. DNA of the CDR3: TGTGCCTGGACTCAAGGACTAGCCGGTTACGAGCAGTACTTC. The complete variable domain, with remaining parts taken from reference TRBV30 and TRBJ2-7, reads SQTIHQWPATLVQPVGSPLSLECTVEGTSNPNLYWYRQAAGRGLQLLFYSVGIGQISSEVPQNLSASRPQDRQFILSSKKLLLSDSGFYLCAWTQGLAGYEQYFGPGTRLTVT.

A single count supports this clone. This specimen includes other DNA sequences encoding the same CDR3. V gene TRBV28 combines with J gene TRBJ1-2; D is possibly TRBD1 (6 bases). Trimming removed 3 bases from V and 1 base from J, with 6 bases in between. This CDR3 is built from 13 residues. Germline CDR1 is MDHEN and CDR2 is SYDVKM. CDR3 sequence (DNA): TGTGCCAGCAGTTTGGACAGTAACTATGGCTACACCTTC. Residues: CASSLDSNYGYTF.